This T cell receptor (beta chain) was found in a study of T-cell memory formation after mild COVID-19. For the study at large: Largely donor-specific TCR clusters were found.

The CDR3 spans 16 residues. Germline-derived CDR1 and CDR2 are SGHKS and YYEKEE (reference sequence). V gave up 9 bases and J gave up 1 base; unmatched junction bases: 5. TCRdb redid the calling of the 5' RACE reads with MiXCR, one entry per CDR3 protein. The table has a few hundred thousand distinct CDR3 sequences, 15% to 20% seen once. Study conclusions and caveats: Clones that contracted clustered mainly in CM and EM if CD4+ and in EMRA if CD8+. Clones that contracted from day 15 to 85 were balanced CD4/CD8, while later expanders leaned CD4+. Pre-infection memory already had some responding clones, implying cross-reactive memory joined.

Points on this clonotype: Its cognate antigen is unknown.

The material sequenced was PBMCs or a T cell subset sorted from them (not recorded which). The chain has TRBV5-5 and TRBJ2-3; 16 positions agree with TRBD2. The source is a man between 18 and 29 years old who had mild COVID-19 (a few samples of this study predate the infection). Cell type and time point are not known. The CDR3 DNA follows: TGTGCCACCGGGACTAGCGGGGGGGCCGGCACAGATACGCAGTATTTT. Its translation is CATGTSGGAGTDTQYF.